This T cell receptor (beta chain) derives from a study of OX40 agonist ivuxolimab in advanced cancers. Background on the study: Eligibility rules accepted prior anti-PD-1, anti-PD-L1 or anti-CTLA-4 therapy, and 35% to 40% had some. Among those treated, three patients had partial responses, one with hepatocellular carcinoma and two with cutaneous melanoma. Study conclusions and caveats: CD8+ T cells averaged more expanded clones than CD4+. Some of the nonresponding patients also showed low levels of normalized T-cell clonal expansion.

On this clone itself: Its target is unknown.

This CDR3 is built from 14 residues. In germline, CDR1 is MNHEY, CDR2 SMNVEV (reference sequence). The ends were cut back, 11 bases at V and 8 bases at J, with 22 bases in the middle. Some clones are missing from TCRdb's copy, which holds only in-frame ones; the method was immunoSEQ multiplex PCR. The sample contains under 90,000 clones, around 87% of which appear only once. The sequencing here drew on CD4+ or CD8+ T cells sorted from blood, taken in a trial of the OX40 agonist ivuxolimab. The TCR originated in an adult with an advanced solid tumor such as melanoma, head and neck, liver or kidney cancer. The rearrangement uses TRBV27 and TRBJ2-1; D may be TRBD2 (8 bases). In DNA form, the CDR3 reads TGTGCCGTAGGGGGCGGGAGGAGCTTTTATGAGCAGTTCTTC. The encoded protein is CAVGGGRSFYEQFF.